One and the same sample provided the 8 T cell receptor beta chains below, sequenced in a study of blood T cell repertoires in COVID-19. The assay was immunoSEQ multiplex PCR, and TCRdb's table has in-frame clones only and misses some. Of 85,000 to 120,000 clones listed, roughly two thirds are singletons. The material sequenced was peripheral blood. These receptors originate from a human donor with acute or convalescent COVID-19. The donor label of this sample is uncertain.

In its sample, this clone was seen once. The junction shows a germline mismatch at one end, possibly a read error. The chain carries TRBV6-4 and TRBJ1-3; D unresolved. CDR1 is MRHNA, CDR2 SNTAGT, per germline. The CDR3 is 15 amino acids. CDR3 region: CASSDLNSSRNTIYF. In DNA form, the CDR3 reads TGTGCCAGCAGTGACCTCAACAGCTCTAGAAACACCATATATTTT.

The CDR3 coding sequence is TGTGCCACCAGTGAAGGGGATAGCAATCAGCCCCAGCATTTT. Residues: CATSEGDSNQPQHF. The V and J genes are TRBV24-1 and TRBJ1-5; perhaps TRBD1 as D (5 bases). The CDR3 consists of 14 residues. With 4 bases removed from V and 0 bases from J, the gap between germline ends came to 6 bases. The V gene's germline CDR1 is KGHDR and CDR2 SFDVKD.

The V and J genes are TRBV19 and TRBJ2-1; TRBD1 might be the D (6 bases). The CDR3 contains 18 residues. Trimming removed 1 base from V and 8 bases from J, with 24 bases in between. Germline V gene lookup returns CDR1 LNHDA and CDR2 SQIVND (reference sequence). In DNA form, the CDR3 reads TGTGCCAGTAGTATAGCCTCCCGTCCGTGGGGGCGCAGGGATGAGCAGTTCTTC. Protein product: CASSIASRPWGRRDEQFF.

The V call is TRBV14, the J call TRBJ1-1, with TRBD1 as a possible D gene (6 bases). This CDR3 contains 16 residues. CDR1 is SGHDN, CDR2 FVKESK, per germline. The V end was cut by 5 bases, the J end by 1 base, with 17 bases between. The CDR3 coding sequence is TGTGCCAGCAGCTCCCTCCGGGGGGCGAGGAACACTGAAGCTTTCTTT. Translated: CASSSLRGARNTEAFF.

The gene calls are TRBV6-2 or TRBV6-3 and TRBJ1-2, with D unclear. There are 13 residues in the CDR3. V dropped 2 bases and J dropped 5 bases, with 9 bases sitting between them. The germline gives CDR1 MNHEY, CDR2 SVGEGT. CDR3: CASSYPTEYGYTF. The CDR3 nucleotides read TGTGCCAGCAGTTACCCTACCGAGTATGGCTACACCTTC.

The chain has TRBV18 and TRBJ1-1; 7 bases agree with TRBD1. CDR1 is KGHSH, CDR2 LQKENI, per germline. The V segment lost 3 bases and the J segment 1 base; nucleotides outside the gene matches: 8. The CDR3 is made up of 16 amino acids. The CDR3 loop reads CASSPPGTAGNTEAFF. The DNA of the CDR3 is TGTGCCAGCTCACCTCCGGGGACAGCAGGGAACACTGAAGCTTTCTTT.

The chain links TRBV21-1 to TRBJ2-1; the D call of TRBD2 is as the table states it, not checked on the DNA. TRBV21-1 is assigned pseudogene status. This CDR3 region has 16 residues. The DNA for the CDR3 is TGTGCCAGCAGCAAATATCGCGATAGCTCCTACAATGAGCAGTTCTTC. The encoded protein is CASSKYRDSSYNEQFF.

V gene TRBV30 combines with J gene TRBJ1-1; 7 bases map to TRBD1. Germline lookup yields CDR1 GTSNPN and CDR2 SVGIG (reference sequence). J gave up 0 bases and V 3 bases, and 7 bases lay outside the gene matches. This CDR3 comprises 15 residues. The CDR3 is CAWRFKGAMNTEAFF. The CDR3 nucleotides are TGTGCCTGGAGGTTTAAGGGGGCAATGAACACTGAAGCTTTCTTT.